This T cell receptor beta chain stems from a study of spatial heterogeneity in lung cancer. Study information: Unique TCR and UMI combinations averaged more than ten appearances each in raw reads.

V trimming: 0 bases; J trimming: 4 bases; junction bases outside the gene matches: 4. Germline CDR1 SGHTA, CDR2 FQGNSA. The CDR3 length is 16 residues. TCRdb ran MiXCR on the 5' RACE reads and lists one entry per CDR3 protein. This table has under 150,000 distinct CDR3 sequences, more than 9% appearing once. This clonotype was counted many times. Time point defined: blood at routine non-recurrence follow-up after resection. Whole RNA, which was extracted from tumor, nontumor lung tissue or frozen PBMC, was sequenced without any cell sorting. Sequencing used PBMCs, obtained at follow-up. The chain links TRBV7-2 to TRBJ2-3; TRBD2 aligns across 10 bases. This receptor was taken from a male donor with early-stage non-small cell lung cancer. Written as DNA, the CDR3 is TGTGCCAGCAGCTTAGCTCCTAGCGGGGGATCAGATACGCAGTATTTT. It codes for CASSLAPSGGSDTQYF.